A single sample gave rise to the 5 T cell receptor beta chains below, sequenced in a study of human T cells and chemical hapten exposure. Extraction yielded total RNA from whole blood (unfractionated). A single record per CDR3 protein comes from TCRdb applying MiXCR to the 5' RACE reads. Altogether approximately 81,000 distinct CDR3 sequences are present, roughly 8.4% being singletons, with the ten largest covering 2% to 2.5%. Every receptor here comes from a male donor in good health.

The sample holds many counts of this clonotype. The chain uses TRBV5-1 and TRBJ2-7; D may be TRBD1 (6 bases). Germline loops: CDR1 SGHRS, CDR2 YFSETQ. CDR3 length: 14 residues. V was shortened by 4 bases and J by 2 bases, with 13 bases between the two germline ends. The CDR3 is CASSPTGSAYEQYF. The CDR3 DNA sequence: TGCGCCAGCAGCCCGACAGGAAGTGCCTACGAGCAGTACTTC.

CDR3 nucleotide sequence: TGCGCCAGCAGCTCAACAGGGATGAACACTGAAGCTTTCTTT. It is translated as CASSSTGMNTEAFF. The chain has TRBV5-1 and TRBJ1-1; a possible D gene is TRBD1 (6 bases). Trimming took 3 bases from V and 0 from J, leaving 9 bases between them. Per the germline V gene, CDR1 is SGHRS and CDR2 is YFSETQ. The CDR3 sequence is 14 residues long.

V gene TRBV29-1 combines with J gene TRBJ2-5; 7 nucleotides align to TRBD2. The length of the CDR3 is 16 residues. Per germline, CDR1 SQVTM and CDR2 ANQGSEA. Trimming removed 6 bases from V and 5 bases from J; junction bases left unmatched: 18. The CDR3 DNA reads TGCAGCGTGGGGATGGGGGAGGGCCCGAGCTGGGAGACCCAGTACTTC. The encoded protein is CSVGMGEGPSWETQYF. Supplemented by reference TRBV29-1 and TRBJ2-5, the full variable domain reads SAVISQKPSRDICQRGTSLTIQCQVDSQVTMMFWYRQQPGQSLTLIATANQGSEATYESGFVIDKFPISRPNLTFSTLTVSNMSPEDSSIYLCSVGMGEGPSWETQYFGPGTRLLVL.

This clonotype was detected only a few times. The chain couples TRBV4-3 to TRBJ2-3; D gene ambiguous. The CDR3 runs to 14 residues. V dropped 1 base and J dropped 0 bases, with 5 bases sitting between them. CDR1 and CDR2 from the germline V gene are LGHNA and YSLEER. The CDR3 nucleotides read TGCGCCAGCAGCCAAGTGGATAGCACAGATACGCAGTATTTT. It codes for CASSQVDSTDTQYF.

The CDR3 here is CASSITQGGNQPQHF. For the CDR3, the DNA is TGTGCCAGTAGTATTACGCAGGGAGGCAATCAGCCCCAGCATTTT. The gene calls are TRBV19 and TRBJ1-5, with a weak D call TRBD1 (5 bases). The CDR3 is made up of 15 amino acids. Trimming stripped 3 bases from V and 2 bases from J, with 11 bases between. Germline V CDR1 and CDR2: LNHDA, SQIVND (reference sequence).